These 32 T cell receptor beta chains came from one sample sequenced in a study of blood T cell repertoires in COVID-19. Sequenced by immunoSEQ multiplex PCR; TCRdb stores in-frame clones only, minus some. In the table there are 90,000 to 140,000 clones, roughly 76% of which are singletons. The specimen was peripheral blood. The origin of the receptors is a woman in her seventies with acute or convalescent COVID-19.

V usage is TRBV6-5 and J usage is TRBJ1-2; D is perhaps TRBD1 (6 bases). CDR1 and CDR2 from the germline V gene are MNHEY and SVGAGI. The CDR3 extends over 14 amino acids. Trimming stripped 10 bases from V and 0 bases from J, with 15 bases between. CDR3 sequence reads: CATQGTTTNYGYTF. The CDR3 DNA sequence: TGTGCCACCCAGGGGACAACCACTAACTATGGCTACACCTTC.

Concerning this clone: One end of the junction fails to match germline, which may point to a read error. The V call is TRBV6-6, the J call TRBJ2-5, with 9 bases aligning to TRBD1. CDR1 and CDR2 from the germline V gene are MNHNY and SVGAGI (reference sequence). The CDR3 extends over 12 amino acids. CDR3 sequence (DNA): TGTGCCAGCAGTATGGGGACAGGGAGCTCCCACTTC. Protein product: CASSMGTGSSHF.

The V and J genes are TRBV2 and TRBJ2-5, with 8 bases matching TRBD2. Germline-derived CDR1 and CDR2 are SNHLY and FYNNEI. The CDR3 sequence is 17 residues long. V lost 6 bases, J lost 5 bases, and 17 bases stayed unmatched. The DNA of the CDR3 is TGTGCCAGCAGCCGCAGCTGGGGAGCGGGAGAAATGGAGACCCAGTACTTC. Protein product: CASSRSWGAGEMETQYF.

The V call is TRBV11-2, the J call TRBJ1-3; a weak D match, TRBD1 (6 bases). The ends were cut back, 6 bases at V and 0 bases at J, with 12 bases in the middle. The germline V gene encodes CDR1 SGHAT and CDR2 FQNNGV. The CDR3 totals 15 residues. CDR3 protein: CASRPTTGSGNTIYF. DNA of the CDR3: TGTGCCAGCAGACCAACGACAGGCTCTGGAAACACCATATATTTT.

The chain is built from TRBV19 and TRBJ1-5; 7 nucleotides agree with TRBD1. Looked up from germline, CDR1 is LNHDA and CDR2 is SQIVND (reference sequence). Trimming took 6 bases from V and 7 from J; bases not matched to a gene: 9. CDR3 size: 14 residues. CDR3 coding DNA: TGTGCCAGTAGCAATAACAGGGGAGGACAGCCCCAGCATTTT. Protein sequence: CASSNNRGGQPQHF.

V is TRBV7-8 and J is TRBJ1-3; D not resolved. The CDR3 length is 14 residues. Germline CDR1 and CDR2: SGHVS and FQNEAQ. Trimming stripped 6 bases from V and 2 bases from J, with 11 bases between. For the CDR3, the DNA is TGTGCCAGCAGTTTAAGCCGGGCTGGAAACACCATATATTTT. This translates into CASSLSRAGNTIYF.

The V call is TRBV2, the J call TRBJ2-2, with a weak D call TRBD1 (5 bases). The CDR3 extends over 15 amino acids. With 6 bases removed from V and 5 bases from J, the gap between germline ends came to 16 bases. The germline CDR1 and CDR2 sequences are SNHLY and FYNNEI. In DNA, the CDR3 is TGTGCCAGCAGGCAGGGCTGGGCCGGAACCGGGGAGCTGTTTTTT. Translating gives CASRQGWAGTGELFF.

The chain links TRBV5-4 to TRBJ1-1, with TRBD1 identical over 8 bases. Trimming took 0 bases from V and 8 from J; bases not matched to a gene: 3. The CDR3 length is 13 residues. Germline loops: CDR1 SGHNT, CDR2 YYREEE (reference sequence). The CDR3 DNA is TGTGCCAGCAGCTTGGACAGGGGGACCGAAGCTTTCTTT. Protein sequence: CASSLDRGTEAFF.

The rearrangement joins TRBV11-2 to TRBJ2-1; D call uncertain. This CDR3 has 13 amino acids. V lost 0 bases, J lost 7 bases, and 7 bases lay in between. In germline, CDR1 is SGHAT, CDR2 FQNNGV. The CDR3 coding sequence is TGTGCCAGCAGCTTAGATCTGAGGAATGAGCAGTTCTTC. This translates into CASSLDLRNEQFF. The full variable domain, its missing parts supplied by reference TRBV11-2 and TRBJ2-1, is EAGVAQSPRYKIIEKRQSVAFWCNPISGHATLYWYQQILGQGPKLLIQFQNNGVVDDSQLPKDRFSAERLKGVDSTLKIQPAKLEDSAVYLCASSLDLRNEQFFGPGTRLTVL.

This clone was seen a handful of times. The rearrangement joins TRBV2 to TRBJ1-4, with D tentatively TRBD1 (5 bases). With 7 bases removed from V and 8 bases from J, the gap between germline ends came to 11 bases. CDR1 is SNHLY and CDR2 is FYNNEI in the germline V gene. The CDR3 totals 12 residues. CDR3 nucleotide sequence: TGTGCCAGCAACGGGGGGATCGAAAAACTGTTTTTT. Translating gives CASNGGIEKLFF.

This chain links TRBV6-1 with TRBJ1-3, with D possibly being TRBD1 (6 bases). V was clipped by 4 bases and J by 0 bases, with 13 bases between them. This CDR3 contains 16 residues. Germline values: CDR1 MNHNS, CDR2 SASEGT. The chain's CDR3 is CASSAFTGNSGNTIYF. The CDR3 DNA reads TGTGCCAGCAGTGCCTTTACAGGGAACTCTGGAAACACCATATATTTT.

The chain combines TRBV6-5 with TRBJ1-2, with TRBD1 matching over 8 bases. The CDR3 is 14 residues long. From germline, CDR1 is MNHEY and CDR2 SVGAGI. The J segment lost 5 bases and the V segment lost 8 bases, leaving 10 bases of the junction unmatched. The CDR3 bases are TGTGCCAGCTTCCCATCAGGGGGCGCTTATGGCTACACCTTC. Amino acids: CASFPSGGAYGYTF.

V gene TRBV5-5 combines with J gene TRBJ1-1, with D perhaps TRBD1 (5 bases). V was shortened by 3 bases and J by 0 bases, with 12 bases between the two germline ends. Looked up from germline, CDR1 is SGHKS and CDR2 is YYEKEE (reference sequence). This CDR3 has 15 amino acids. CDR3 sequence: CASSWVTEMNTEAFF. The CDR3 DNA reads TGTGCCAGCAGCTGGGTGACAGAGATGAACACTGAAGCTTTCTTT.

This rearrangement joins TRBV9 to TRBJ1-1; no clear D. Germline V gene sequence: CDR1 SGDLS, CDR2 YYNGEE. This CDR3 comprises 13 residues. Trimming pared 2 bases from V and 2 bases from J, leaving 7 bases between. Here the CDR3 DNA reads TGTGCCAGCAGCGTGTGGCTCAACACTGAAGCTTTCTTT. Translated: CASSVWLNTEAFF. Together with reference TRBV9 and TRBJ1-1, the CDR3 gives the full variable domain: DSGVTQTPKHLITATGQRVTLRCSPRSGDLSVYWYQQSLDQGLQFLIQYYNGEERAKGNILERFSAQQFPDLHSELNLSSLELGDSALYFCASSVWLNTEAFFGQGTRLTVV.

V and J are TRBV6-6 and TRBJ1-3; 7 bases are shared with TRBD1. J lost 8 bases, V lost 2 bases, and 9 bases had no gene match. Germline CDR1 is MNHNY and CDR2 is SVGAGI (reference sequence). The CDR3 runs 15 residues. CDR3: CASSYHPPRGDTIYF. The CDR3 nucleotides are TGTGCCAGCAGTTACCACCCCCCCAGGGGGGACACCATATATTTT.

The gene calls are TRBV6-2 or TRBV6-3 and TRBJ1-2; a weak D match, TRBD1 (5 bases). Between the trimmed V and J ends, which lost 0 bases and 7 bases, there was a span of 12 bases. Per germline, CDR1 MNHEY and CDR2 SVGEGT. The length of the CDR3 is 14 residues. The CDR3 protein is CASSYSSRVPGYTF. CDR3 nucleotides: TGTGCCAGCAGTTACTCGAGCAGGGTCCCTGGCTACACCTTC.

The CDR3 DNA reads as TGTGCCAGCAGCCCCGGATGGGGACTGTACCAAGAGACCCAGTACTTC. Translation gives CASSPGWGLYQETQYF. V usage is TRBV11-2 and J usage is TRBJ2-5, with D tentatively TRBD2 (6 bases). CDR1 is SGHAT, CDR2 FQNNGV, per germline. Trimming left V 5 bases short and J 0 bases short, with 16 bases between. CDR3 length equals 16 residues.

The CDR3 reads CASSLALAGGPDTQYF. DNA for the CDR3: TGCGCCAGCAGCTTGGCCCTAGCGGGAGGGCCAGATACGCAGTATTTT. The rearrangement links TRBV5-1 to TRBJ2-3; 12 bases fit TRBD2. CDR3 size: 16 residues. From germline, CDR1 is SGHRS and CDR2 YFSETQ. Trimming removed 0 bases from V and 4 bases from J; junction bases left unmatched: 3.

The CDR3 DNA follows: TGTGCCAGTAGTATCCGAACTAGCGGCACAGATACGCAGTATTTT. Translated: CASSIRTSGTDTQYF. The V and J genes are TRBV19 and TRBJ2-3, with 7 bases matching TRBD2. The CDR3 has 15 amino acids. Per the germline V gene, CDR1 is LNHDA and CDR2 is SQIVND (reference sequence). Unmatched junction bases numbered 4, after V lost 3 bases and J lost 1 base.

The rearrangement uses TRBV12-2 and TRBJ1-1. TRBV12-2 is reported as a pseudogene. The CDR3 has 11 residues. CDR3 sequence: CASRSGVLAFF. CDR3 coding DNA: TGTGCAAGTCGCTCCGGGGTGCTGGCTTTCTTT.

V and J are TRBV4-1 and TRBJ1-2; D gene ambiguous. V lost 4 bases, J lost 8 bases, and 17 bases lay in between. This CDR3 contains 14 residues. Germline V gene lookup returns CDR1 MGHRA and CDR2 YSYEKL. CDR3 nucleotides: TGCGCCAGCAGCCCCGGTTACGAGGGAGCCGGCTACACCTTC. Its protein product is CASSPGYEGAGYTF.

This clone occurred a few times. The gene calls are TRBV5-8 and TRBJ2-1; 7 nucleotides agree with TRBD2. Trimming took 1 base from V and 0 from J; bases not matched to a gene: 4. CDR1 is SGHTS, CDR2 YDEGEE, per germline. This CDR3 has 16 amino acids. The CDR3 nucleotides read TGTGCCAGCAGCTTGAGAGCGGGGAGCTCCTACAATGAGCAGTTCTTC. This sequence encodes CASSLRAGSSYNEQFF.

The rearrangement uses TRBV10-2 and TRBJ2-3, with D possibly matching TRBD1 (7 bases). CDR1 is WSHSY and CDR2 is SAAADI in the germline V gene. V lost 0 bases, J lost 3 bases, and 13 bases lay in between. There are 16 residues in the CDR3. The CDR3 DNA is TGCGCCAGCAGTGAGTCCGGGCAGGGGGGAACAGATACGCAGTATTTT. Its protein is CASSESGQGGTDTQYF.

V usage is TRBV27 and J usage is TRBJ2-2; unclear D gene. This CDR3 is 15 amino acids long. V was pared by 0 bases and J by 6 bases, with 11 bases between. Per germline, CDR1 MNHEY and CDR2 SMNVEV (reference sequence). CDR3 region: CASSLSSRIPGELFF. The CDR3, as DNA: TGTGCCAGCAGTTTATCGTCCAGGATCCCCGGGGAGCTGTTTTTT.

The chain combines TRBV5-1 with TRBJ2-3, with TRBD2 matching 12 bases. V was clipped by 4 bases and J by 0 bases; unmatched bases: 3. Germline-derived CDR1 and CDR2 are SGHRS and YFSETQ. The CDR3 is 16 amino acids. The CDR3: CASSMGTSGSTDTQYF. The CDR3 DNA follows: TGCGCCAGCAGCATGGGGACTAGCGGGAGCACAGATACGCAGTATTTT.

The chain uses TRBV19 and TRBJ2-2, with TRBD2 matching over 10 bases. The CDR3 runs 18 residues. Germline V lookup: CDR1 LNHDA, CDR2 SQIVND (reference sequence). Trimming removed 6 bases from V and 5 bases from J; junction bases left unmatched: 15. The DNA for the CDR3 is TGTGCCAGTAGAAGAGCGGGGCTACTAGCGGGGACGACCGGGGAGCTGTTTTTT. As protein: CASRRAGLLAGTTGELFF.

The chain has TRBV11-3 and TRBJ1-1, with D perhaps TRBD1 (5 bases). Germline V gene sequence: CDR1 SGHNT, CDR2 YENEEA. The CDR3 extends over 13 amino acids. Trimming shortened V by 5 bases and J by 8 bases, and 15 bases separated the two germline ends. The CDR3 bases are TGTGCCAGCAGCCTCAGACCGGCAGGGGAAGCTTTCTTT. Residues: CASSLRPAGEAFF.

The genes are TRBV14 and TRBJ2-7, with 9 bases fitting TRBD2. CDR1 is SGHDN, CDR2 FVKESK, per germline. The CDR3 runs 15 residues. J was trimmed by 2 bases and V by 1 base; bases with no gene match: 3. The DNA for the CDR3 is TGTGCCAGCAGCCAAGCCGTAGCGGGGGCCTACGAGCAGTACTTC. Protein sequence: CASSQAVAGAYEQYF. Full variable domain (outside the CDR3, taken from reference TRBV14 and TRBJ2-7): EAGVTQFPSHSVIEKGQTVTLRCDPISGHDNLYWYRRVMGKEIKFLLHFVKESKQDESGMPNNRFLAERTGGTYSTLKVQPAELEDSGVYFCASSQAVAGAYEQYFGPGTRLTVT.

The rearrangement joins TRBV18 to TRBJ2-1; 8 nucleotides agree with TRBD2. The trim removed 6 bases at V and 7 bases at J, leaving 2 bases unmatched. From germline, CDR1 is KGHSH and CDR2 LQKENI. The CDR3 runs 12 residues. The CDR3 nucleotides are TGTGCCAGCTCCCCTAGCGGGAATGAGCAGTTCTTC. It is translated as CASSPSGNEQFF.

CDR3 in amino acids: CASSGPWQGYGYTF. The CDR3 coding sequence is TGTGCCAGCAGCGGCCCGTGGCAGGGGTATGGCTACACCTTC. The chain links TRBV9 to TRBJ1-2, with TRBD1 as a possible D gene (6 bases). This CDR3 is built from 14 residues. Looked up from germline, CDR1 is SGDLS and CDR2 is YYNGEE. The V gene lost 3 bases and the J gene lost 5 bases, with 14 bases spanning the gap.

The CDR3 bases are TGTGCCAGCAGCCAAGATCGGCGGACAGGCTCTGGAAACACCATATATTTT. Translation: CASSQDRRTGSGNTIYF. The chain uses TRBV3-1 (or the pseudogene TRBV3-2) and TRBJ1-3; 7 bases line up with TRBD1. The CDR3 totals 17 residues. V lost 0 bases and J lost 0; bases outside the gene matches: 5. The germline V gene encodes CDR1 LGHDT and CDR2 YNNKEL (reference sequence).

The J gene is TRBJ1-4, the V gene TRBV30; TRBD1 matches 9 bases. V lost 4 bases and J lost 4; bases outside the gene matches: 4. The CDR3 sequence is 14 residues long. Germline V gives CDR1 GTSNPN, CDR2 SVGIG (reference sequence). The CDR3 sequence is CAWTGTGFNEKLFF. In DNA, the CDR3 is TGTGCCTGGACCGGGACAGGGTTTAATGAAAAACTGTTTTTT.